This entry is about one T cell receptor (beta chain). A few counts support this clone. Its recognized antigen is unknown. No base qualities exist here, and no much larger clone lies one base off it. TCR beta CDR3 regions were sequenced from DNA using the immunoSEQ Assay. For the original study's pipeline: To compute T cell density, TCR beta template counts were normalized to usable DNA, which was estimated by amplifying housekeeping genes. Richness was estimated using the preseqR package, with extrapolation to 400,000 templates for PBMC samples and to 120,000 templates for tissue samples. Clonality was calculated as one minus Pielou's evenness. Tissue-enriched TCRs were identified by differential abundance testing using productive amino-acid clonotypes, minimum total count 5 and alpha 0.1. The Jaccard Index and the Morisita Overlap Index were used to quantify repertoire overlap between compartments. GLIPH grouped TCR beta CDR3s together with public tetramer-defined viral CDR3s, and a viral motif had to include at least three viral sequences and show V-gene enrichment. TCRdb took this table from immuneACCESS and kept in-frame rearrangements with V and J called. Such tables lack part of the clones; where checked against another copy, unresolved V genes explain under half of the gap, and the rest is unexplained. That table is the source of V, J and clone size, and D and trimming were worked out from the DNA. The sample table holds about 5,900 clones, of which under 25% were seen once. Of the sample, around a tenth falls within the top ten clones.

At diagnosis, peripheral blood, uninvolved tumor-adjacent lung and tumor were collected and were preserved as a mix of fresh-frozen and FFPE material. This sample is drawn from a study of T cells in localized non-small cell lung cancer (dated by TCRdb to between 2020 and 2021). Concerning the study at large: Comparing tumors with uninvolved tumor-adjacent lungs, the study looked at the T cell repertoires of 236 patients with early-stage NSCLC. The cohort consisted of 236 treatment-naive NSCLC patients whose localized lung tumors had been resected. NSCLC patients had a mean age of around 70 years, and fewer than 150 were male and about 110 female. Summary of the overall study and its limitations: Because the study design was exploratory, TCR variables were selected using unadjusted p-values without false-discovery rate correction. Because multi-region tumor sequencing was not performed, intratumor heterogeneity could not be ruled out. A median of approximately 57 of the top 100 tumor clones were detected in paired uninvolved adjacent lung, and some 29 of these tumor clones were also found among the top 100 clones of the paired uninvolved adjacent lung. Uninvolved tumor-adjacent lung showed the highest T cell clonality, higher than tumor, which suggests more focused antigenic responses in the uninvolved tumor-adjacent lung. Longer overall survival was associated with higher blood T cell density, whereas shorter survival was associated with higher adjacent-lung clonality.

In the germline V gene, CDR1 corresponds to MNHGY and CDR2 to SAAAGT. The germline V end is reduced by 6 bases and the J end by 7 bases; junction bases left unmatched: 10. Measured from the cysteine to the phenylalanine, the CDR3 is 17 residues long. Only the CDR3 part of the read is kept: 51 bases, read in frame from the first base. Recombination connected TRBV6-8 to TRBJ2-4; 15 bases in the middle match TRBD2. The material sequenced was lung tumor tissue, taken before any cancer treatment. The TCR originated in a female donor older than 55 with stage I lung adenocarcinoma. The CDR3 protein sequence reads: CASSNFRTSGRANIQYF. The DNA is TGTGCCAGCAGCAACTTCAGGACTAGCGGGAGGGCGAACATTCAGTACTTC.